The entry below describes one TCR beta chain. The sample belongs to a study of blood T cell repertoires in COVID-19. This table comes from immunoSEQ multiplex PCR, and its TCRdb copy is limited to in-frame clones, with some not included. This sample has approximately 470,000 clones, with about nine tenths found just once. With 3 bases removed from V and 1 base from J, the gap between germline ends came to 4 bases. Germline lookup yields CDR1 SGHRS and CDR2 YFSETQ. This CDR3 spans 13 amino acids. The sequenced sample consisted of PBMCs or T cells enriched from blood (not recorded which). The TCR sequence derives from a woman between 18 and 29 years old who had recovered from COVID-19. The chain has TRBV5-1 and TRBJ2-2; D gene uncertain. The CDR3, as DNA: TGCGCCAGCAGCTCGGGGAACACCGGGGAGCTGTTTTTT. It specifies CASSSGNTGELFF.